Presented here are 7 T cell receptor beta chains from one specimen sequenced in a study of T cells expressing NK-cell markers (dated by TCRdb to the early 2020s). Libraries were made using 5' RACE. TCRdb names Illumina HiSeq 2000 as the instrument used. Through TCRdb reprocessing, the reads give one entry per CDR3 protein sequence; DNA is omitted. The sample table gives 550,000 to 600,000 distinct CDR3 sequences. Together, the top ten hold 3% to 4.5% of the sample. The sequenced material came from blood T cells: a sorted CD56 or NKG2C T cell subset, CD4+ or CD8+ T cells, or bulk PBMC T cells (not recorded which). The receptors here all came from a man younger than 30 in good health. Donor details come from another sample of the same person, matched by shared clones.

This rearrangement joins TRBV28 to TRBJ1-2; the D call of TRBD1 rests on TCRdb alone, since no DNA is present to check it. This CDR3 contains 14 residues. Germline V gene sequence: CDR1 MDHEN, CDR2 SYDVKM. CDR3 amino acids: CASSPTGRDYGYTF.

The rearrangement uses TRBV6-2 or TRBV6-3 and TRBJ1-4; absent DNA, TCRdb's TRBD1 call cannot be checked. Germline CDR1 reads MNHEY; CDR2 reads SVGEGT. The CDR3 covers 14 residues. The CDR3: CASSSTVNNEKLFF.

The CDR3 spells CATRPKEERDTQYF. The chain couples TRBV15 to TRBJ2-3; TCRdb returns TRBD2, unconfirmable since there is no DNA. There are 14 residues in the CDR3. Germline V gene lookup returns CDR1 LNHNV and CDR2 YYDKDF (reference sequence).

The V call is TRBV20-1, the J call TRBJ2-5; TCRdb proposes TRBD1, but this gene call is untestable without DNA. Per the germline V gene, CDR1 is DFQATT and CDR2 is SNEGSKA (reference sequence). CDR3 length equals 15 residues. CDR3 sequence reads: CSARKRGQGKETQYF.

The chain carries TRBV7-9 and TRBJ1-1. Germline V gene lookup returns CDR1 SEHNR and CDR2 FQNEAQ (reference sequence). The CDR3 is made up of 16 amino acids. The CDR3 spells CASSLGERAMNTEAFF. Filled out from reference TRBV7-9 and TRBJ1-1, the complete variable domain reads DTGVSQNPRHKITKRGQNVTFRCDPISEHNRLYWYRQTLGQGPEFLTYFQNEAQLEKSRLLSDRFSAERPKGSFSTLEIQRTEQGDSAMYLCASSLGERAMNTEAFFGQGTRLTVV.

The rearrangement uses TRBV3-1 and TRBJ2-5; TCRdb designates TRBD2, a call that cannot be tested without DNA. The germline V gene encodes CDR1 LGHDT and CDR2 YNNKEL (reference sequence). The CDR3 runs to 17 residues. CDR3 sequence: CASSQVGLAGRSETQYF.

This chain joins TRBV7-9 and TRBJ2-1; TCRdb's D gene call, TRBD2, goes unchecked for lack of DNA. This CDR3 has 15 residues. CDR1 and CDR2 from the germline V gene are SEHNR and FQNEAQ (reference sequence). CDR3 sequence: CASSHPTRQRGEQFF.